Below are 25 T cell receptor beta chains sequenced from a single sample in a study of identical twins (dated by TCRdb to the mid-2010s). The method was 5' RACE. Sequencing used an Illumina HiSeq 2000. TCRdb redid the processing of the public reads, applying fastp at Q25 and MiXCR, and retained in-frame beta chains. Every CDR3 protein is listed once, alongside the most common genes and DNA of its rows. The sample table records roughly 630,000 distinct CDR3 sequences; roughly 7.1% of these occur just once. Over 1.5% of the sample is held by the ten biggest clonotypes. The same data also went into a second study, on yellow fever vaccine responses in identical twins.

The sample consisted of PBMCs. The receptors were gathered from a woman aged 18 to 35 in good health.

This chain links TRBV7-9 with TRBJ1-6; D is undetermined. Germline assignment: CDR1 SEHNR and CDR2 FQNEAQ (reference sequence). The CDR3 totals 15 residues. Trimming shortened V by 1 base and J by 6 bases, and 10 bases separated the two germline ends. The CDR3 coding sequence is TGTGCCAGCAGCTTAGGATGGGCCGCTAATTCACCCCTCCACTTT. It translates to CASSLGWAANSPLHF.

V and J are TRBV19 and TRBJ2-1, with D possibly matching TRBD2 (5 bases). V shed 2 bases and J shed 0 bases, with 14 bases lying between them. The CDR3 has 17 amino acids. Germline lookup yields CDR1 LNHDA and CDR2 SQIVND (reference sequence). The CDR3 nucleotides are TGTGCCAGTAGTATAATCCAGAGGGTAAGCTCCTACAATGAGCAGTTCTTC. This translates into CASSIIQRVSSYNEQFF.

Only a few counts were recorded for this clonotype. The V call is TRBV6-1, the J call TRBJ2-2; 9 nucleotides match TRBD2. Germline V gene sequence: CDR1 MNHNS, CDR2 SASEGT. CDR3 length: 15 amino acids. Trimming took 7 bases from V and 6 from J; bases not matched to a gene: 9. CDR3 region: CASTSAGGGSGELFF. The CDR3, as DNA: TGTGCCAGCACCTCCGCGGGAGGGGGATCCGGGGAGCTGTTTTTT.

This clonotype was counted only a few times. This chain links TRBV11-1 with TRBJ1-1; 9 bases are a match to TRBD1. V gave up 2 bases and J gave up 1 base; unmatched junction bases: 11. Germline-derived CDR1 and CDR2 are SGHAT and FQDESV (reference sequence). The CDR3 spans 18 residues. CDR3 sequence reads: CASSLSRDRAVGNTEAFF. The CDR3 DNA follows: TGTGCCAGCAGCTTATCCCGGGACAGGGCTGTGGGGAACACTGAAGCTTTCTTT.

The chain has TRBV6-5 and TRBJ2-3; no firm D call. Trimming took 1 base from V and 2 from J, leaving 10 bases between them. The germline V gene has CDR1 MNHEY and CDR2 SVGAGI. CDR3 length: 15 amino acids. CDR3 residues: CASSYFGYPTDTQYF. The CDR3 DNA reads TGTGCCAGCAGTTACTTTGGATATCCCACAGATACGCAGTATTTT.

This clonotype was seen repeatedly, ten times or more. This chain joins TRBV27 and TRBJ2-1; D unresolved. The CDR3 spans 14 residues. Looked up from germline, CDR1 is MNHEY and CDR2 is SMNVEV (reference sequence). Trimming pared 0 bases from V and 4 bases from J, leaving 7 bases between. The CDR3 nucleotides read TGTGCCAGCAGTTTATCCGCGACTTACAATGAGCAGTTCTTC. It translates to CASSLSATYNEQFF.

This clonotype appeared many times. The chain is built from TRBV24-1 and TRBJ2-5; 9 nucleotides align to TRBD2. The ends lost 4 bases at V and 5 bases at J; junction bases unmatched: 4. This CDR3 contains 14 residues. Germline CDR1 KGHDR, CDR2 SFDVKD. The DNA of the CDR3 is TGTGCCACCAGTGACCACGGACTAGCGGAGACCCAGTACTTC. Translating it yields CATSDHGLAETQYF.

The rearrangement links TRBV6-4 to TRBJ2-2; D unclear. The CDR3 runs to 13 residues. Trimming pared 2 bases from V and 7 bases from J, leaving 8 bases between. CDR1 MRHNA and CDR2 SNTAGT come from the germline V gene. The CDR3 region has the DNA TGTGCCAGCAGTGACAACGACGGCGGGGAGCTGTTTTTT. This sequence encodes CASSDNDGGELFF.

The genes are TRBV20-1 and TRBJ1-1; D unclear. V dropped 1 base and J dropped 1 base, with 16 bases sitting between them. Germline assignment: CDR1 DFQATT and CDR2 SNEGSKA (reference sequence). The CDR3 runs 16 residues. The DNA for the CDR3 is TGCAGTGCTAGAGTCGCCCTCCGGGGAAGGAACACTGAAGCTTTCTTT. The encoded protein is CSARVALRGRNTEAFF.

This clonotype was recorded many times. This chain connects TRBV12-3 or TRBV12-4 to TRBJ1-1, with TRBD1 matching 8 bases. Trimming removed 6 bases from V and 4 bases from J; junction bases left unmatched: 10. CDR3 size: 15 residues. CDR3 sequence reads: CASSGQGEMGTEAFF. Written as DNA, the CDR3 is TGTGCCAGCAGCGGACAGGGCGAAATGGGCACTGAAGCTTTCTTT.

This clonotype has just a few counts. V gene TRBV5-1 combines with J gene TRBJ1-3; 11 bases align to TRBD1. CDR1 is SGHRS, CDR2 YFSETQ, per germline. This CDR3 has 16 amino acids. Trimming removed 4 bases from V and 3 bases from J; junction bases left unmatched: 6. CDR3 protein: CASSTGQGAIGNTIYF. The CDR3 DNA reads TGCGCCAGCAGCACCGGACAGGGGGCGATTGGAAACACCATATATTTT.

This clonotype was recorded many times. The rearrangement joins TRBV12-3 or TRBV12-4 to TRBJ2-7; D perhaps matches TRBD1 (5 bases). V dropped 3 bases and J dropped 0 bases, with 12 bases sitting between them. The CDR3 is 15 amino acids. The DNA of the CDR3 is TGTGCCAGCAGTTTGGTGACAGCATTCTCCTACGAGCAGTACTTC. The encoded protein is CASSLVTAFSYEQYF.

The V and J genes are TRBV14 and TRBJ2-7; 11 bases agree with TRBD2. Losses at the gene ends were 4 bases for V and 3 bases for J; bases not matched to a gene: 8. CDR3 size: 16 residues. CDR1 is SGHDN, CDR2 FVKESK, per germline. The CDR3 is CASSRNGLAGYYEQYV. CDR3 nucleotides: TGTGCCAGCAGCCGTAACGGACTAGCGGGTTACTACGAGCAGTACGTC.

This clonotype was observed at least ten times. The J gene is TRBJ2-1, the V gene TRBV7-9, with TRBD2 matching over 13 bases. Losses at the gene ends were 3 bases for V and 0 bases for J; bases not matched to a gene: 2. The CDR3 covers 17 residues. Germline loops: CDR1 SEHNR, CDR2 FQNEAQ (reference sequence). CDR3 nucleotide sequence: TGTGCCAGCAGCTTCGGGACTAGCGGGGACTCCTACAATGAGCAGTTCTTC. It yields the protein CASSFGTSGDSYNEQFF.

The rearrangement joins TRBV28 to TRBJ2-7; 8 bases map to TRBD1. The germline CDR1 and CDR2 sequences are MDHEN and SYDVKM. V shed 6 bases and J 3 bases; nucleotides not matched to a gene: 7. This CDR3 spans 14 amino acids. The CDR3 nucleotides read TGTGCCAGCAGAACGGACAGGGACCACTACGAGCAGTACTTC. Translation gives CASRTDRDHYEQYF. Looking up the rest from reference TRBV28 and TRBJ2-7 gives the full variable domain: DVKVTQSSRYLVKRTGEKVFLECVQDMDHENMFWYRQDPGLGLRLIYFSYDVKMKEKGDIPEGYSVSREKKERFSLILESASTNQTSMYLCASRTDRDHYEQYFGPGTRLTVT.

This clonotype was found a few times. This chain links TRBV29-1 with TRBJ2-7; D remains unclear. CDR1 is SQVTM and CDR2 is ANQGSEA in the germline V gene. V lost 6 bases and J lost 3, with 15 bases in between. There are 13 residues in the CDR3. CDR3 region: CSVVWTENYEQYF. In DNA, the CDR3 is TGCAGCGTGGTATGGACGGAGAACTACGAGCAGTACTTC.

This clonotype showed up just a few times. This chain joins TRBV7-6 and TRBJ1-2; TRBD1 is a possible D gene (5 bases). Germline-derived CDR1 and CDR2 are SGHVS and FNYEAQ. Trimming cost V 4 bases and J 4 bases, with 19 bases left between them. The CDR3 is made up of 16 amino acids. The CDR3 DNA reads as TGTGCCAGCAGCTCCGTTGTCGGGGGTAGTGGCTATGGCTACACCTTC. Translated, it gives CASSSVVGGSGYGYTF.

This clonotype was observed many times. DNA for the CDR3: TGCGCCAGCAGCTTGGAATACAGGGAGGACGAGCAGTACTTC. It encodes CASSLEYREDEQYF. V usage is TRBV5-1 and J usage is TRBJ2-7; the D call may be TRBD1 or TRBD2 (6 bases each). CDR1 and CDR2 from the germline V gene are SGHRS and YFSETQ. The V end lost 0 bases, the J end lost 5 bases, and 12 bases lay between the germline ends. The CDR3 is made up of 14 amino acids. The full variable domain, in which reference TRBV5-1 and TRBJ2-7 provide the parts outside the CDR3, is KAGVTQTPRYLIKTRGQQVTLSCSPISGHRSVSWYQQTPGQGLQFLFEYFSETQRNKGNFPGRFSGRQFSNSRSEMNVSTLELGDSALYLCASSLEYREDEQYFGPGTRLTVT.

This clonotype was seen repeatedly, ten times or more. The chain uses TRBV12-3 or TRBV12-4 and TRBJ1-2; D not resolved. The V and J ends lost 8 bases and 0 bases respectively, with 7 bases between them. The CDR3 consists of 12 residues. The chain's CDR3 is CASRAANYGYTF. In DNA form, the CDR3 reads TGTGCCAGCCGGGCGGCTAACTATGGCTACACCTTC.

This clonotype was observed at least ten times. The chain joins TRBV11-2 to TRBJ2-1; TRBD2 agrees at 9 bases. From germline, CDR1 is SGHAT and CDR2 FQNNGV. The CDR3 is 15 amino acids. The junction had 2 bases not matched to a gene; V was cut back by 5 bases and J by 0 bases. The CDR3 loop is CASSRAGGSYNEQFF. The CDR3 nucleotides are TGTGCCAGCAGCCGAGCGGGGGGCTCCTACAATGAGCAGTTCTTC.

The rearrangement links TRBV27 to TRBJ2-3; 10 nucleotides agree with TRBD2. Germline V CDR1 and CDR2: MNHEY, SMNVEV (reference sequence). V was clipped by 3 bases and J by 2 bases; unmatched bases: 14. This CDR3 is built from 19 residues. CDR3 in amino acids: CASSFASGWTSGFTDTQYF. CDR3 coding DNA: TGTGCCAGCAGTTTCGCGAGCGGGTGGACTAGCGGATTCACAGATACGCAGTATTTT.

This clonotype occurred many times. The chain uses TRBV5-1 and TRBJ2-1, with D maybe TRBD1 (6 bases). Germline V gene sequence: CDR1 SGHRS, CDR2 YFSETQ. Trimming pared 3 bases from V and 4 bases from J, leaving 14 bases between. The CDR3 runs 15 residues. The CDR3 DNA sequence: TGCGCCAGCAGCTCGGCTTCGACAGGATACAATGAGCAGTTCTTC. The encoded protein is CASSSASTGYNEQFF.

The V call is TRBV24-1, the J call TRBJ2-1, with 12 bases matching TRBD2. The CDR3 extends over 13 amino acids. Germline lookup yields CDR1 KGHDR and CDR2 SFDVKD. V lost 9 bases to trimming and J lost 8 bases; unmatched junction nucleotides: 4. The CDR3 is CATRTSGKDEQFF. The DNA of the CDR3 is TGTGCCACCCGGACTAGCGGGAAGGATGAGCAGTTCTTC.

The table lists this clonotype with many counts. The chain recombines TRBV24-1 with TRBJ2-1, with 9 bases that match TRBD2. This CDR3 contains 14 residues. From germline, CDR1 is KGHDR and CDR2 SFDVKD. Unmatched junction bases numbered 2, after V lost 9 bases and J lost 0 bases. CDR3 residues: CATGLASSYNEQFF. CDR3 nucleotides: TGTGCCACCGGACTAGCGAGCTCCTACAATGAGCAGTTCTTC.

In this sample, this clonotype turned up many times. This chain links TRBV12-3 or TRBV12-4 with TRBJ2-3; D is unresolved. Trimming took 3 bases from V and 4 from J, leaving 5 bases between them. This CDR3 comprises 12 residues. In DNA, the CDR3 is TGTGCCAGCAGTTTCTTTGCAGATACGCAGTATTTT. It specifies CASSFFADTQYF.